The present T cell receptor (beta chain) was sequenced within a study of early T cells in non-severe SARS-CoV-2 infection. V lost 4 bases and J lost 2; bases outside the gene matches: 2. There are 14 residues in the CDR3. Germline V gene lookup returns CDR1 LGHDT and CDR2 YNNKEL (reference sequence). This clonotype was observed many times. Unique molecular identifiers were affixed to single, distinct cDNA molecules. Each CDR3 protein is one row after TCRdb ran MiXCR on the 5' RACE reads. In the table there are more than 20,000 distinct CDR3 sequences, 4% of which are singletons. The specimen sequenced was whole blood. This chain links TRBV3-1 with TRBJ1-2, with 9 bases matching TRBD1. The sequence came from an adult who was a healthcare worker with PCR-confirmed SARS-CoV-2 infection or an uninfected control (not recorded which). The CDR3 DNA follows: TGTGCCAGCAGCCGGACAGGGGTAAACTATGGCTACACCTTC. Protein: CASSRTGVNYGYTF.